A single sample gave rise to the 17 T cell receptor beta chains below, sequenced in a study of cytomegalovirus exposure and HLA in healthy donors. The table came from immunoSEQ multiplex PCR; TCRdb's copy has only in-frame clones and leaves some out. The sample lists around 190,000 clones, approximately 86% occurring once. The sample comprised PBMCs. These receptors all stem from a man aged 30 to 45 in good health and CMV-seropositive.

The rearrangement uses TRBV10-2 and TRBJ1-1; D is unresolved. V gave up 6 bases and J gave up 9 bases, with 11 bases separating them. Germline CDR1 and CDR2: WSHSY and SAAADI. The CDR3 spans 11 residues. CDR3: CASRKEYKAFF. In nucleotides, the CDR3 is TGCGCCAGCAGGAAGGAGTATAAAGCTTTCTTT.

This sequence joins TRBV27 and TRBJ1-5, with a weak D call TRBD1 (5 bases). Germline CDR1 reads MNHEY; CDR2 reads SMNVEV (reference sequence). This CDR3 has 16 amino acids. The ends were cut back, 4 bases at V and 7 bases at J, with 20 bases in the middle. The chain's CDR3 is CASSSSGGAPGQPQHF. The CDR3 nucleotides read TGTGCCAGCAGTTCCTCCGGGGGAGCCCCTGGACAGCCCCAGCATTTT.

CDR3 bases: TGCGCCAGCAGCCAAGATCCACTAGCGGGTGCAGATACGCAGTATTTT. Translating gives CASSQDPLAGADTQYF. The chain couples TRBV4-1 to TRBJ2-3, with 9 bases that match TRBD2. V shed 0 bases, J shed 4 bases, and the junction held 5 bases outside the gene matches. There are 16 residues in the CDR3. In germline, CDR1 is MGHRA, CDR2 YSYEKL.

The CDR3 reads CASSLDGTARQETQYF. CDR3 in DNA: TGCGCCAGCAGCTTGGACGGGACAGCCCGTCAAGAGACCCAGTACTTC. V and J are TRBV5-1 and TRBJ2-5; 7 bases align to TRBD1. This CDR3 has 16 residues. Trimming took 0 bases from V and 2 from J; bases not matched to a gene: 7. CDR1 is SGHRS, CDR2 YFSETQ, per germline. The variable domain in full, with the rest retrieved from reference TRBV5-1 and TRBJ2-5, is KAGVTQTPRYLIKTRGQQVTLSCSPISGHRSVSWYQQTPGQGLQFLFEYFSETQRNKGNFPGRFSGRQFSNSRSEMNVSTLELGDSALYLCASSLDGTARQETQYFGPGTRLLVL.

The sample holds a few counts of this clone. J is TRBJ1-5 and V is TRBV30; no clear D gene. The CDR3 has 15 amino acids. The V end was cut by 3 bases, the J end by 4 bases, with 16 bases between. The germline CDR1 and CDR2 sequences are GTSNPN and SVGIG (reference sequence). CDR3 amino acids: CAWSTGPASNQPQHF. The CDR3 nucleotides read TGTGCCTGGAGCACCGGGCCCGCCTCTAATCAGCCCCAGCATTTT.

V usage is TRBV11-3 and J usage is TRBJ2-2, with unresolved D. The CDR3 extends over 14 amino acids. The V and J ends lost 3 bases and 6 bases respectively, with 11 bases between them. Germline CDR1 reads SGHNT; CDR2 reads YENEEA. CDR3 in amino acids: CASSFSSEPGELFF. CDR3 DNA: TGTGCCAGCAGCTTCTCGAGCGAGCCCGGGGAGCTGTTTTTT.

The J gene is TRBJ2-6, the V gene TRBV2; perhaps TRBD2 as D (5 bases). CDR1 is SNHLY, CDR2 FYNNEI, per germline. Trimming removed 8 bases from V and 3 bases from J, with 11 bases in between. The CDR3 extends over 14 amino acids. CDR3 sequence: CASGGSSGANVLTF. The CDR3, as DNA: TGTGCCAGCGGAGGTTCGAGTGGGGCCAACGTCCTGACTTTC. Together with reference TRBV2 and TRBJ2-6, the CDR3 gives the full variable domain: EPEVTQTPSHQVTQMGQEVILRCVPISNHLYFYWYRQILGQKVEFLVSFYNNEISEKSEIFDDQFSVERPDGSNFTLKIRSTKLEDSAMYFCASGGSSGANVLTFGAGSRLTVL.

This rearrangement joins TRBV6-5 to TRBJ2-3; D perhaps matches TRBD1 (6 bases). Germline CDR1 reads MNHEY; CDR2 reads SVGAGI. Trimming stripped 6 bases from V and 0 bases from J, with 10 bases between. CDR3 length equals 14 residues. The CDR3 spells CASRLQGSTDTQYF. CDR3 DNA: TGTGCCAGCAGATTACAGGGTAGCACAGATACGCAGTATTTT.

The J gene is TRBJ2-2, the V gene TRBV6-1; perhaps TRBD2 as D (5 bases). The length of the CDR3 is 14 residues. The V gene lost 7 bases and the J gene lost 3 bases, with 12 bases spanning the gap. The germline V gene has CDR1 MNHNS and CDR2 SASEGT. The CDR3 DNA follows: TGTGCCAGCACCGGGATTGGCTACACCGGGGAGCTGTTTTTT. Protein sequence: CASTGIGYTGELFF.

This chain links TRBV30 with TRBJ2-7; 9 bases agree with TRBD1. Germline loops: CDR1 GTSNPN, CDR2 SVGIG (reference sequence). The CDR3 has 16 residues. V shed 0 bases and J 2 bases; nucleotides not matched to a gene: 8. CDR3 amino acids: CAWSVRRWTGAYEQYF. CDR3 DNA: TGTGCCTGGAGTGTAAGGAGGTGGACAGGGGCCTACGAGCAGTACTTC.

The V call is TRBV28, the J call TRBJ1-2; unclear D gene. CDR3 length: 13 residues. The germline V gene has CDR1 MDHEN and CDR2 SYDVKM. V was cut by 5 bases and J by 4 bases, with 11 bases left in between. CDR3 protein: CASSPRRGYGYTF. The CDR3 nucleotides read TGTGCCAGCAGTCCCCGACGTGGCTATGGCTACACCTTC.

The CDR3 DNA reads TGTGCCAGCCCCGGGACGGAATATGGCTACACCTTC. As protein: CASPGTEYGYTF. This sequence joins TRBV6-4 and TRBJ1-2; perhaps TRBD1 as D (5 bases). The germline CDR1 and CDR2 sequences are MRHNA and SNTAGT. Trimming shortened V by 8 bases and J by 5 bases, and 12 bases separated the two germline ends. The CDR3 loop spans 12 amino acids.

CDR3 amino acids: CASSARELQETQYF. CDR3 coding DNA: TGTGCCAGCAGTGCCCGGGAGTTACAAGAGACCCAGTACTTC. The V gene is TRBV27, the J gene TRBJ2-5; tentative D call: TRBD2 (6 bases). V shed 5 bases and J shed 2 bases, with 12 bases lying between them. The V gene's germline CDR1 is MNHEY and CDR2 SMNVEV (reference sequence). This CDR3 region has 14 residues.

CDR3 nucleotides: TGTGCCAGCAGCTTAGAAGCGGGGTCAGATACGCAGTATTTT. Translating it yields CASSLEAGSDTQYF. The chain employs TRBV7-2 and TRBJ2-3; TRBD2 agrees at 7 bases. This CDR3 is 14 amino acids long. V lost 1 base and J lost 4; bases outside the gene matches: 2. CDR1 SGHTA and CDR2 FQGNSA come from the germline V gene.

The chain carries TRBV5-1 and TRBJ2-7, with D perhaps TRBD1 or TRBD2 (5 bases each). The CDR3 is 14 amino acids. Trimming left V 4 bases short and J 2 bases short, with 13 bases between. Germline values: CDR1 SGHRS, CDR2 YFSETQ. For the CDR3, the DNA is TGCGCCAGCAGCCAAGGGACGCTTGCCTACGAGCAGTACTTC. Translation gives CASSQGTLAYEQYF. The full variable domain, its missing parts supplied by reference TRBV5-1 and TRBJ2-7, is KAGVTQTPRYLIKTRGQQVTLSCSPISGHRSVSWYQQTPGQGLQFLFEYFSETQRNKGNFPGRFSGRQFSNSRSEMNVSTLELGDSALYLCASSQGTLAYEQYFGPGTRLTVT.

On this clone itself: The DNA is left out, because the CDR3 cannot be placed on it with certainty; the CDR3 is given as TCRdb lists it. This chain uses TRBV7-9 with TRBJ2-1. Germline V gives CDR1 SEHNR, CDR2 FQNEAQ (reference sequence). The CDR3 length equals 18 residues, ends included. The CDR3 sequence: CASSVGFGAGTPYNEQFF.

This chain joins TRBV4-1 and TRBJ1-2; no clear D gene. Germline V gene lookup returns CDR1 MGHRA and CDR2 YSYEKL. The CDR3 is made up of 17 amino acids. V dropped 2 bases and J dropped 0 bases, with 16 bases sitting between them. The CDR3 here is CASSQSPERSANYGYTF. The CDR3 bases are TGCGCCAGCAGCCAAAGCCCGGAAAGATCAGCTAACTATGGCTACACCTTC.